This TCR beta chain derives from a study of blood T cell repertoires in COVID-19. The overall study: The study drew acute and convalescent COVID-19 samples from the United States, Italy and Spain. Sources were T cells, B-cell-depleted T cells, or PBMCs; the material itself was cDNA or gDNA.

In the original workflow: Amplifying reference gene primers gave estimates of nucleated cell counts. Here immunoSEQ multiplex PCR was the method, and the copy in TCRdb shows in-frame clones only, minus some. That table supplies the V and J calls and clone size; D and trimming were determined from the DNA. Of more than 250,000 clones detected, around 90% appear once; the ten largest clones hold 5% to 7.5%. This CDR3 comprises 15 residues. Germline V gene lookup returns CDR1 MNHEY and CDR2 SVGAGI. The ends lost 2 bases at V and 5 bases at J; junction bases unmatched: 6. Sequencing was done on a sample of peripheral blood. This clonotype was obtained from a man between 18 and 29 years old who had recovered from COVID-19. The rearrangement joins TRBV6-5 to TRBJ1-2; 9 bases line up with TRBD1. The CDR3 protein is CASSYEGQGAYGYTF. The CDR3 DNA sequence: TGTGCCAGCAGTTACGAGGGACAGGGCGCGTATGGCTACACCTTC.